The text below deals with one T cell receptor beta chain. No antigen is known for it. Trimming pared 4 bases from V and 3 bases from J, leaving 6 bases between. The CDR3 extends over 11 amino acids. Germline-derived CDR1 and CDR2 are SQVTM and ANQGSEA. The sample belongs to a study of CD8+ T cells in alopecia areata. Background on the study: The study gave treated patients oral tofacitinib at 5 to 10 mg twice daily.

Treatment indicated: oral pan-JAK inhibitor, 5-10 mg twice daily. CD4+ and CD8+ T cells were sorted from PBMCs stained for CD3, CD4 and CD8. RNA was extracted and reverse transcribed into cDNA as the sequencing template. Profiling relied on immunoSEQ multiplex PCR, and the TCRdb table lists in-frame clones only, not all of them. This sample carries over 150,000 clones, 50% to 60% of them seen once, and the ten largest clones take approximately 0.7%. Findings and limits, study-wide: While tofacitinib was given, many expanded lesional clones persisted in scalp and blood. Scalp samples also yield sequences of resident alphabeta T cells from normal skin.

The sample in question was CD4+ T cells sorted from blood, obtained at week 4, from a patient treated with tofacitinib. The clonotype was recovered from a human donor with alopecia areata. The gene calls are TRBV29-1 and TRBJ2-5; D call uncertain. CDR3 region: CSVVNKETQYF. The CDR3 bases are TGCAGCGTTGTGAATAAAGAGACCCAGTACTTC. Combining the CDR3 with reference TRBV29-1 and TRBJ2-5 gives the whole variable domain SAVISQKPSRDICQRGTSLTIQCQVDSQVTMMFWYRQQPGQSLTLIATANQGSEATYESGFVIDKFPISRPNLTFSTLTVSNMSPEDSSIYLCSVVNKETQYFGPGTRLLVL.